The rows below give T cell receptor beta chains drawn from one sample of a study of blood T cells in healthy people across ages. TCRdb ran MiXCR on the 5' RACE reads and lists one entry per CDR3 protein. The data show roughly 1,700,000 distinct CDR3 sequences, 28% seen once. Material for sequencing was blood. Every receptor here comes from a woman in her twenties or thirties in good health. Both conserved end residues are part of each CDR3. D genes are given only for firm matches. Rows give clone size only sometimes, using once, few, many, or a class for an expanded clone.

DNA: TGTGCCAGCAGTTCTTACTCCCCCTACGAGCAGTACTTC; CDR3: CASSSYSPYEQYF; length: 13; V: TRBV6-5; size: many; D: -; J: TRBJ2-7
DNA: TGTGCCAGCAAATATGCGGCCTACGAGCAGTACTTC; CDR3: CASKYAAYEQYF; length: 12; V: TRBV2; size: -; D: -; J: TRBJ2-7
DNA: TGCAGCGTTGAAGATAACGGCCCATCTCCCTATGGCTACACCTTC; CDR3: CSVEDNGPSPYGYTF; length: 15; V: TRBV29-1; size: many; D: -; J: TRBJ1-2
DNA: TGTGCCAGCAGTCGTCCTCTCCGGGGACGAGGCTACGAGCAGTACTTC; CDR3: CASSRPLRGRGYEQYF; length: 16; V: TRBV28; size: few; D: -; J: TRBJ2-7
DNA: TGCGCCAGCAGCCAAGGCTCGACTTATGAAGCTTTCTTT; CDR3: CASSQGSTYEAFF; length: 13; V: TRBV4-3; size: -; D: -; J: TRBJ1-1
DNA: TGTGCCAGCAGCTTCACAGGCCGGGGGGCGAGTGAGACCCAGTACTTC; CDR3: CASSFTGRGASETQYF; length: 16; V: TRBV7-9; size: -; D: -; J: TRBJ2-5
DNA: TGTGCCAGCAGTAACAGGGGAACACCCCTCCACTTT; CDR3: CASSNRGTPLHF; length: 12; V: TRBV28; size: -; D: TRBD1; J: TRBJ1-6
DNA: TGTGCCAGCAGCTTAGGTGGGACAGCCAGCAATCAGCCCCAGCATTTT; CDR3: CASSLGGTASNQPQHF; length: 16; V: TRBV7-2; size: -; D: TRBD1; J: TRBJ1-5
DNA: TGTGCCAGCCTCGGGCGGGGGACCGGGGCCAACGTCCTGACTTTC; CDR3: CASLGRGTGANVLTF; length: 15; V: TRBV19; size: few; D: TRBD2; J: TRBJ2-6
DNA: TGCGCCAGCAGCCGTACAGGGGGACTTCGGTACGAGCAGTACTTC; CDR3: CASSRTGGLRYEQYF; length: 15; V: TRBV5-1; size: few; D: TRBD1; J: TRBJ2-7
DNA: TGTGCCAGCTCCCCCCTGTCTGCTGGGGTAACCTATGGCTACACCTTC; CDR3: CASSPLSAGVTYGYTF; length: 16; V: TRBV12-3/TRBV12-4; size: -; D: -; J: TRBJ1-2
DNA: TGTGCCAGCAGTTACGGGACTAGCGGGAGAAATGAGCAGTTCTTC; CDR3: CASSYGTSGRNEQFF; length: 15; V: TRBV6-5; size: many; D: TRBD2; J: TRBJ2-1
DNA: TGTGCCAGCAGCGTTATCAGCGGGAGTGGCAATGAGCAGTTCTTC; CDR3: CASSVISGSGNEQFF; length: 15; V: TRBV9; size: -; D: TRBD2; J: TRBJ2-1
DNA: TGTGCCAGCAGCTTAGGGAATCAAGCGAGGGGGCGCGAAGAGACCCAGTACTTC; CDR3: CASSLGNQARGREETQYF; length: 18; V: TRBV11-2; size: -; D: TRBD1; J: TRBJ2-5
DNA: TGTGCCAGCAGCGTAGACAGCGGCTCCTACGAGCAGTACTTC; CDR3: CASSVDSGSYEQYF; length: 14; V: TRBV9; size: few; D: -; J: TRBJ2-7
DNA: TGTGCCACCACCCCTACGCAGGCAGAAAACACCATATATTTT; CDR3: CATTPTQAENTIYF; length: 14; V: TRBV10-3; size: -; D: -; J: TRBJ1-3
DNA: TGCAGCGTTAGTCGTCGCATTCCGGCTAGCGGGACAACAGATACGCAGTATTTT; CDR3: CSVSRRIPASGTTDTQYF; length: 18; V: TRBV29-1; size: -; D: TRBD2; J: TRBJ2-3
DNA: TGCGCCAGCAGCCAGCCCTTCGGGACCCAGTACTTC; CDR3: CASSQPFGTQYF; length: 12; V: TRBV4-1; size: few; D: -; J: TRBJ2-5
DNA: TGTGCCACCAGTGATACCAGGGACAGGGCCCTCTCTGGGGCCAACGTCCTGACTTTC; CDR3: CATSDTRDRALSGANVLTF; length: 19; V: TRBV24-1; size: -; D: TRBD1; J: TRBJ2-6
DNA: TGCGCCAGCAGTGAGTCTGACTCGTGGGCTAGCGGGGGGGCCTTAAGCTACAATGAGCAGTTCTTC; CDR3: CASSESDSWASGGALSYNEQFF; length: 22; V: TRBV10-2; size: -; D: TRBD2; J: TRBJ2-1
DNA: TGTGCCAGCAAAACGTCTGGTGAAAAACTGTTTTTT; CDR3: CASKTSGEKLFF; length: 12; V: TRBV2; size: few; D: -; J: TRBJ1-4
DNA: TGTGCCAGCCGTCTAGCGGGATCCTACGAGCAGTACTTC; CDR3: CASRLAGSYEQYF; length: 13; V: TRBV3-1; size: few; D: TRBD2; J: TRBJ2-7
DNA: TGTGCCACCTTGGTACAGCTCAATCAGCCCCAGCATTTT; CDR3: CATLVQLNQPQHF; length: 13; V: TRBV28; size: few; D: -; J: TRBJ1-5
DNA: TGTGCCACCAGTGGTAGCGCGCAAGGCACAGATACGCAGTATTTT; CDR3: CATSGSAQGTDTQYF; length: 15; V: TRBV24-1; size: many; D: -; J: TRBJ2-3
DNA: TGTGCCAGCAGGGGGACTAGCGGGGTCTTCACAGATACGCAGTATTTT; CDR3: CASRGTSGVFTDTQYF; length: 16; V: TRBV6-1; size: -; D: TRBD2; J: TRBJ2-3
DNA: TGTGCCAGCAGCCGGACAGGGGACCAGCTATATGGCTACACCTTC; CDR3: CASSRTGDQLYGYTF; length: 15; V: TRBV14; size: -; D: TRBD1; J: TRBJ1-2
DNA: TGTGCCAGCTCACCACGGGGACAGCTTAACTATGGCTACACCTTC; CDR3: CASSPRGQLNYGYTF; length: 15; V: TRBV18; size: -; D: TRBD1; J: TRBJ1-2
DNA: TGTGCCAGCAGTGGCCGGGACAGGCCCGTAGATACGCAGTATTTT; CDR3: CASSGRDRPVDTQYF; length: 15; V: TRBV2; size: few; D: TRBD1; J: TRBJ2-3
DNA: TGTGCCAGCAGCTCCGGGTGGGGGGAGAGTTACCAAGAGACCCAGTACTTC; CDR3: CASSSGWGESYQETQYF; length: 17; V: TRBV27; size: -; D: -; J: TRBJ2-5
DNA: TGCAACGTGGGGACGATGGCGGGAAGTGCAAATGAGCAGTTCTTC; CDR3: CNVGTMAGSANEQFF; length: 15; V: TRBV29-1; size: once; D: -; J: TRBJ2-1
DNA: TGTGCCAGCAGCGTAGACGGGGCCAAACAGCCCCAGCATTTT; CDR3: CASSVDGAKQPQHF; length: 14; V: TRBV9; size: many; D: -; J: TRBJ1-5
DNA: TGTGCCAGCAGCTTGGACTCCGGACAGAGCTCCTATAATTCACCCCTCCACTTT; CDR3: CASSLDSGQSSYNSPLHF; length: 18; V: TRBV5-5; size: -; D: -; J: TRBJ1-6
DNA: TGTGCCAGCAGCTTAGCGTTGGTACTGCCTACAGATACGCAGTATTTT; CDR3: CASSLALVLPTDTQYF; length: 16; V: TRBV7-8; size: few; D: -; J: TRBJ2-3
DNA: TGCGCCAGCAGCCTTACAGGGTTTGATGAAAAACTGTTTTTT; CDR3: CASSLTGFDEKLFF; length: 14; V: TRBV4-1; size: few; D: -; J: TRBJ1-4
DNA: TGTGCCAGCTCCGAAACGAAACTAGCGGGGGGGACGAGCTCCTACGAGCAGTACTTC; CDR3: CASSETKLAGGTSSYEQYF; length: 19; V: TRBV18; size: few; D: TRBD2; J: TRBJ2-7
DNA: TGCGCCAGCAGCCAAGAACCACAGTATGGCTACACCTTC; CDR3: CASSQEPQYGYTF; length: 13; V: TRBV4-1; size: few; D: -; J: TRBJ1-2
DNA: TGCAGTGCTAGAAGGGGGACAGGGGTCCACGAGCAGTACTTC; CDR3: CSARRGTGVHEQYF; length: 14; V: TRBV20-1; size: few; D: TRBD1; J: TRBJ2-7
DNA: TGTGTCAGCAGCTCTACAGGGAGAGAGCAGTTCTTC; CDR3: CVSSSTGREQFF; length: 12; V: TRBV7-3; size: -; D: -; J: TRBJ2-1
DNA: TGTGCCAGCAGCCTCGGACTAGCCGAGTTCTTC; CDR3: CASSLGLAEFF; length: 11; V: TRBV12-3/TRBV12-4; size: few; D: TRBD2; J: TRBJ2-1
DNA: TGTGCCAGCAGCTCTCGGACTAGCGGGAGGCCCCACGAGCAGTACTTC; CDR3: CASSSRTSGRPHEQYF; length: 16; V: TRBV3-1; size: few; D: TRBD2; J: TRBJ2-7
DNA: TGCGCCAGCAGCCAAGGGTGGTCGCAGTACTTC; CDR3: CASSQGWSQYF; length: 11; V: TRBV4-1; size: few; D: -; J: TRBJ2-7
DNA: TGCGCCAGCAGCTTAGGAAGGGAATCACCCCTCCACTTT; CDR3: CASSLGRESPLHF; length: 13; V: TRBV5-1; size: many; D: -; J: TRBJ1-6
DNA: TGTGCCATCAGTGGGAGGGGACTAGGTAGCGAGCAGTTCTTC; CDR3: CAISGRGLGSEQFF; length: 14; V: TRBV10-3; size: many; D: TRBD2; J: TRBJ2-1
DNA: TGTGCCAGCAGCACTAGCGCTACAACCTACAATGAGCAGTACTTC; CDR3: CASSTSATTYNEQYF; length: 15; V: TRBV7-9; size: few; D: TRBD2; J: TRBJ2-7
DNA: TGTGCCAGCAGCGTGACTAGCAGCAAAAACATTCAGTACTTC; CDR3: CASSVTSSKNIQYF; length: 14; V: TRBV12-3/TRBV12-4; size: -; D: TRBD2; J: TRBJ2-4
DNA: TGCAGTGCTAGAGTCCCTGGGGAGACCCAGTACTTC; CDR3: CSARVPGETQYF; length: 12; V: TRBV20-1; size: -; D: -; J: TRBJ2-5
DNA: TGCGCCAGCAGTGAGCCGCCCCCCTTGGAGGGTTCATATTCCTACGAGCAGTACTTC; CDR3: CASSEPPPLEGSYSYEQYF; length: 19; V: TRBV10-2; size: -; D: -; J: TRBJ2-7
DNA: TGTGCCTGGAGCGAGGGGGTGGGGCTCTCGAATGAGCAGTTCTTC; CDR3: CAWSEGVGLSNEQFF; length: 15; V: TRBV30; size: once; D: -; J: TRBJ2-1
DNA: TGTGCCACCAGAAGGACAGGGGAAGAGACCCAGTACTTC; CDR3: CATRRTGEETQYF; length: 13; V: TRBV24-1; size: -; D: TRBD1; J: TRBJ2-5
DNA: TGTGCCACCAGCAGAGATCCTCGAGCGGGGTCCCAAGAGACCCAGTACTTC; CDR3: CATSRDPRAGSQETQYF; length: 17; V: TRBV15; size: many; D: TRBD2; J: TRBJ2-5
DNA: TGCAGTGCTAGAGACAGGACCTCTGGGACCCAGTACTTC; CDR3: CSARDRTSGTQYF; length: 13; V: TRBV20-1; size: -; D: -; J: TRBJ2-5
DNA: TGTGCCAGCAGCCAAGTCGAAATTAGTCGGCGAGAGCAGTTCTTC; CDR3: CASSQVEISRREQFF; length: 15; V: TRBV4-2; size: many; D: -; J: TRBJ2-1
DNA: TGTGCCAGCAGTGCGGGGCGATATCAGCCCCAGCATTTT; CDR3: CASSAGRYQPQHF; length: 13; V: TRBV12-3/TRBV12-4; size: -; D: -; J: TRBJ1-5
DNA: TGCGCCAGCAGCTTGAGACCACAGGGCTTTAGCAATCAGCCCCAGCATTTT; CDR3: CASSLRPQGFSNQPQHF; length: 17; V: TRBV5-1; size: once; D: -; J: TRBJ1-5
DNA: TGTGCCAGCAGTAAATCCTGGACTAGCGACAATGAGCAGTTCTTC; CDR3: CASSKSWTSDNEQFF; length: 15; V: TRBV12-3/TRBV12-4; size: -; D: TRBD2; J: TRBJ2-1
DNA: TGCAGTGCAGTTCCCCCGCAGGGCGGCGGGGGAAACTACGAGCAGTACTTC; CDR3: CSAVPPQGGGGNYEQYF; length: 17; V: TRBV20-1; size: -; D: TRBD2; J: TRBJ2-7
DNA: TGTGCCAGCAGCGCTTCGAGAGACGAGCAGTACTTC; CDR3: CASSASRDEQYF; length: 12; V: TRBV9; size: many; D: -; J: TRBJ2-7